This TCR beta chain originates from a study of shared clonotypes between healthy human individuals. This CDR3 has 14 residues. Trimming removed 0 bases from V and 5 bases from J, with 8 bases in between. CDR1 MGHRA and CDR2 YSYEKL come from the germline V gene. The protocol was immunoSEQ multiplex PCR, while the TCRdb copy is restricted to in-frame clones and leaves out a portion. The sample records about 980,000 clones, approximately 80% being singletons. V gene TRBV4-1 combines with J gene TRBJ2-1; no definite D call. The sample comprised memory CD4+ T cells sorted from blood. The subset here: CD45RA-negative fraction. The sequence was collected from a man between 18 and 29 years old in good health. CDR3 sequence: CASSQDPGDNEQFF. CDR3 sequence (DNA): TGCGCCAGCAGCCAAGATCCCGGAGACAATGAGCAGTTCTTC.